The sequence of this T cell receptor beta chain was determined in a study of cytomegalovirus exposure and HLA in healthy donors. Overall study context: Earlier sequencing of around 190 million T cells yielded 100 million to 120 million unique TCR beta sequences.

For this clone: No antigen is known for it.

Use of 60 Vbeta and 13 Jbeta primers characterized the PCR. Clones were sequenced by immunoSEQ multiplex PCR, and TCRdb holds only the in-frame ones, with some missing. The sample has fewer than 150,000 clones, over 65% seen once. Germline V gives CDR1 MNHEY, CDR2 SMNVEV (reference sequence). Trimming stripped 5 bases from V and 3 bases from J, with 13 bases between. CDR3 size: 14 residues. Overall study findings and caveats: In presence/absence analyses, roughly uniform sequencing depth across donors was assumed. In a later analysis, HLA-associated TCR beta chains were more clonally expanded than equally common others. In a later analysis, CMV-associated beta chains were mostly HLA-associated, it appeared.

The specimen was PBMCs. This clonotype originated in a woman in her late teens or twenties in good health and CMV-seronegative. The J gene is TRBJ1-1, the V gene TRBV27; perhaps TRBD1 as D (6 bases). This CDR3 reads CASSQRGFDTEAFF. The CDR3 region has the DNA TGTGCCAGCAGTCAGAGGGGGTTTGACACTGAAGCTTTCTTT.